Sequencing of this TCR beta chain was carried out in a study of T cells in Graves' hyperthyroidism and ophthalmopathy. The germline CDR1 and CDR2 sequences are LNHDA and SQIVND (reference sequence). This CDR3 spans 14 amino acids. Trimming removed 4 bases at V and 0 bases at J, with 7 bases between. RNA transcripts yielded amplified TCR beta CDR3 regions. The TCR CDR3 was amplified in a first-round RT-PCR using the HTBI primer set. TCRdb used MiXCR to reprocess the multiplex PCR reads, holding one entry per CDR3 protein. The data contain 480,000 or so distinct CDR3 sequences, around 15% of them seen just once; the ten biggest clones take up over 15%. Over 18 months, lack of ophthalmopathy progression marked Graves' hyperthyroidism as stable. PBMCs were obtained from about 10 ml fresh peripheral blood. This clonotype appeared many times.

Sequencing used blood. The gene calls are TRBV19 and TRBJ1-3; D may be TRBD1 (5 bases). This receptor was taken from a woman aged 18 to 35 with Graves' hyperthyroidism. In nucleotides, the CDR3 is TGTGCCAGTAGTAGCAGGGACTCTGGAAACACCATATATTTT. This sequence encodes CASSSRDSGNTIYF.